This entry describes one T cell receptor beta chain. Its antigen is not known. Generated by immunoSEQ multiplex PCR, the TCRdb table keeps only in-frame clones and is missing some. The sample consists of about 160,000 clones, around 90% of them appearing once. This entry is derived from a study of cytomegalovirus exposure and HLA in healthy donors. Findings and caveats of the study: Altogether, about 160 TCR beta chains were recorded as cytomegalovirus-associated.

V lost 5 bases to trimming and J lost 0 bases, with 16 bases between them. The CDR3 contains 17 residues. Germline V gives CDR1 LNHDA, CDR2 SQIVND (reference sequence). The V gene is TRBV19, the J gene TRBJ2-2; D is possibly TRBD1 (6 bases). Sequenced sample: PBMCs. This receptor was identified in a man aged 18-30 years in good health and CMV-seronegative. Here the CDR3 DNA reads TGTGCCAGTAGTGACGGGACAAGGGTACCGAACACCGGGGAGCTGTTTTTT. This encodes CASSDGTRVPNTGELFF.